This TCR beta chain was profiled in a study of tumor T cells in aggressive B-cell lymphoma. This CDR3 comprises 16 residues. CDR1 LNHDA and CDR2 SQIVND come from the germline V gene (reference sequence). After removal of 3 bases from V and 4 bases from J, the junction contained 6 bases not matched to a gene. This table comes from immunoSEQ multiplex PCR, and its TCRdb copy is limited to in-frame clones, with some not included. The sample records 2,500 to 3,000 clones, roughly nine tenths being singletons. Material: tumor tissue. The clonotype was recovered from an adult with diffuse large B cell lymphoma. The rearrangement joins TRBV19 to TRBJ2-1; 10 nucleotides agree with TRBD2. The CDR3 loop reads CASSIPLAGKYNEQFF. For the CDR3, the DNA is TGTGCCAGTAGTATTCCACTAGCGGGGAAGTACAATGAGCAGTTCTTC.